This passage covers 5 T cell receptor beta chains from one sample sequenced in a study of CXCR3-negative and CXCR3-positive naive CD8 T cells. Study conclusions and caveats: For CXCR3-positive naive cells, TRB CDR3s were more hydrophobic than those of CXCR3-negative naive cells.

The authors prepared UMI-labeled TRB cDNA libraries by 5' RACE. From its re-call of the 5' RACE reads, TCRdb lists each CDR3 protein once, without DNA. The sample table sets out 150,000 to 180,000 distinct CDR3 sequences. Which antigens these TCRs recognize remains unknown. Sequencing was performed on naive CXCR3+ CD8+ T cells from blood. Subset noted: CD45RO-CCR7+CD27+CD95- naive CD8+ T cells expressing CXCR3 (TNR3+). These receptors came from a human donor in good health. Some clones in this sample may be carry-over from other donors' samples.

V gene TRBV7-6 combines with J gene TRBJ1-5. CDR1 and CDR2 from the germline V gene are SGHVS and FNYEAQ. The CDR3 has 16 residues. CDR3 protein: CASSLGPAEGNQPQHF.

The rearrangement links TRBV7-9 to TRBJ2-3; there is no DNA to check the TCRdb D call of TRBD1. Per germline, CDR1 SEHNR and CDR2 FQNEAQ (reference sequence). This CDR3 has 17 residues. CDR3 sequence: CASSFPTGALSTDTQYF.

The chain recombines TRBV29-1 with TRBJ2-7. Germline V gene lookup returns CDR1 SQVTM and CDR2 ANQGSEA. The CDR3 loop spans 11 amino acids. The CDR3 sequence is CSVEDTSEQYF.

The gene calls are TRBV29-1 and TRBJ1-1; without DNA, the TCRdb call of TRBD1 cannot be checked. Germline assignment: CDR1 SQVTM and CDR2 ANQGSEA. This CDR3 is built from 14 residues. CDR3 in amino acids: CSVEGADRDTEAFF.

CDR3 protein: CASSLRINYGYTF. This rearrangement joins TRBV7-9 to TRBJ1-2. The germline gives CDR1 SEHNR, CDR2 FQNEAQ (reference sequence). This CDR3 is built from 13 residues.